This T cell receptor (beta chain) was identified during a study of cytomegalovirus exposure and HLA in healthy donors. Study in general: A preliminary data release comprised roughly 80 million unique TCRs obtained from HLA-typed donors.

The PCR had 60 Vbeta and 13 Jbeta primers. Using immunoSEQ multiplex PCR, the repertoire was profiled, and TCRdb retains in-frame clones only, with some absent. The sample records some 130,000 clones, roughly 75% being singletons. CDR1 is KGHSH, CDR2 LQKENI, per germline. The V segment lost 0 bases and the J segment 5 bases; nucleotides outside the gene matches: 1. This CDR3 is built from 16 residues. This clone showed up just once. As yet, its antigen is unknown. General study findings and limits: Cytomegalovirus-associated status was assigned to about 150 TCR beta chains. In a later analysis, several top co-occurrence clusters appeared linked to parvovirus B19, influenza, CMV and Epstein-Barr virus. When analyzed later, a missense DCLRE1C variant was found to be linked to TCR beta V- and J-gene trimming.

Material for sequencing was PBMCs. The chain employs TRBV18 and TRBJ2-2, with TRBD2 matching over 12 bases. The origin of this receptor is a man aged 25 to 40 in good health. The CDR3 region is CASSPPLAGGTGELFF. CDR3 nucleotide sequence: TGTGCCAGCTCACCACCCCTAGCGGGAGGGACCGGGGAGCTGTTTTTT.